This is a list of T cell receptor beta chains from one sample in a study of blood T cell repertoires in COVID-19. Produced via immunoSEQ multiplex PCR; TCRdb's table is partial and in-frame only. This sample yields roughly 100,000 clones, of which roughly 85% are seen a single time; 3.5% to 5% belongs to the top ten. Material: peripheral blood. Receptors were obtained from a man aged 50-59 years with acute or convalescent COVID-19. The CDR3 runs from the conserved cysteine through the conserved F or W. A D gene is named only where the DNA matches it firmly. The size entry is marked missing in some rows and otherwise reads once, few, many or a size class.

d_call	v_call	clone_size	cdr3_length	j_call	cdr3_nt	cdr3_aa
TRBD1	TRBV28	.	13	TRBJ1-2	TGTGCCAGCAGTAGGGGGCAAGGCTATGGCTACACCTTC	CASSRGQGYGYTF
.	TRBV3-1/TRBV3-2	.	15	TRBJ2-2	TGTGCCAGCAGCCTACGCCCGGGTTTCACCGGGGAGCTGTTTTTT	CASSLRPGFTGELFF
TRBD1	TRBV25-1	.	14	TRBJ2-4	TGTGCCAGCAGTAAACAGGGGGCCCAAAACATTCAGTACTTC	CASSKQGAQNIQYF
.	TRBV18	.	16	TRBJ1-6	TGTGCCAGCTCAGCGGATCGTAATCCCTATAATTCACCCCTCCACTTT	CASSADRNPYNSPLHF
.	TRBV20-1	.	14	TRBJ1-2	TGCAGTGCTAGTGGGGACACAGGAGGTGATGGCTACACCTTC	CSASGDTGGDGYTF
.	TRBV3-1/TRBV3-2	.	15	TRBJ2-7	TGTGCCAGCAGCCAACTCTACATAGCGTCCTACGAGCAGTACTTC	CASSQLYIASYEQYF
TRBD2	TRBV30	once	15	TRBJ2-3	TGTGCCGCAACCTTTAGCGGGGGAACCACAGATACGCAGTATTTT	CAATFSGGTTDTQYF
TRBD2	TRBV7-2	.	14	TRBJ2-7	TGTGCCAGCAGCTTTAGCGGGGGGCCGGGGGAGCAGTACTTC	CASSFSGGPGEQYF
TRBD2	TRBV11-2	once	15	TRBJ2-7	TGTGCCAGCAGCTTGACTAGCGGGAGTCTGTACGAGCAGTACTTC	CASSLTSGSLYEQYF
TRBD1	TRBV15	.	15	TRBJ1-2	TGTGCCACCAGCGAGACAGGGGCGAATTCCTATGGCTACACCTTC	CATSETGANSYGYTF
TRBD1	TRBV28	.	16	TRBJ1-5	TGTGCCACCATGATAACCGGGACAGGGGGTGATCAGCCCCAGCATTTT	CATMITGTGGDQPQHF
.	TRBV10-3	.	15	TRBJ2-7	TGTGCCATCAGCATGAGCGGGTCAAGGACCTACGAGCAGTACTTC	CAISMSGSRTYEQYF
.	TRBV6-5	once	12	TRBJ1-2	TGTGCCAGCAGGGCTCTGGACTATGGCTACACCTTC	CASRALDYGYTF
.	TRBV12-3/TRBV12-4	.	13	TRBJ2-7	TGTGCCAGCCGCAAGTCGGGGTCCTACGAGCAGTACTTC	CASRKSGSYEQYF
.	TRBV6-5	once	15	TRBJ2-7	TGTGCCAGCAGTTACTCGGGGCAGGTTGCCTACGAGCAGTACTTC	CASSYSGQVAYEQYF
.	TRBV11-2	.	16	TRBJ2-2	TGTGCCAGCAGCCGAGGTCCCGGGACATTCACCGGGGAGCTGTTTTTT	CASSRGPGTFTGELFF
.	TRBV7-8	.	15	TRBJ2-3	TGTGCCAGCAGCCCAGGGGCTACCTACACAGATACGCAGTATTTT	CASSPGATYTDTQYF
.	TRBV30	.	11	TRBJ2-1	TGTGCCTGGAGTGCAGATGTGAAGCAGTTCTTC	CAWSADVKQFF
TRBD1	TRBV28	.	15	TRBJ1-1	TGTGCCAGCAGTACGTCCCGGACAGGGGACACTGAAGCTTTCTTT	CASSTSRTGDTEAFF
TRBD2	TRBV5-6	.	17	TRBJ2-1	TGTGTCAGCAGCTTGGCGGGAGACGGGCAGACGCTCAATGAGCAGTTCTTC	CVSSLAGDGQTLNEQFF
TRBD2	TRBV6-6	.	16	TRBJ2-3	TGTGCCAGCAGTAGGGGACTAGCGGGGGGGCCAGATACGCAGTATTTT	CASSRGLAGGPDTQYF
TRBD1	TRBV2	.	13	TRBJ1-6	TGTGCCAGCAAGGGACAGGGCTTATCACCCCTCCACTTT	CASKGQGLSPLHF
.	TRBV6-2/TRBV6-3	.	16	TRBJ2-3	TGTGCCAGCAGTTACCCAGGGCCACCTAGCACAGATACGCAGTATTTT	CASSYPGPPSTDTQYF
.	TRBV11-2	.	15	TRBJ2-7	TGTGCCAGCAGCTTGGGCCGGACACGAACCTACGAGCAGTACTTC	CASSLGRTRTYEQYF
TRBD1	TRBV6-5	once	14	TRBJ1-5	TGTGCCAGCAGTTACGGGACAGGGGCCCAGCCCCAGCATTTT	CASSYGTGAQPQHF
TRBD1	TRBV6-2/TRBV6-3	.	16	TRBJ1-2	TGTGCCAGCAGCCACAGGGGCGCGAGCCCCTCCTATGGCTACACCTTC	CASSHRGASPSYGYTF
.	TRBV30	.	15	TRBJ1-4	TGTGCCTGGAGTTCTCCCGCGGCGTTCGGGGAAAAACTGTTTTTT	CAWSSPAAFGEKLFF
.	TRBV12-5	.	14	TRBJ2-1	TGTGCTAGTGCCTCTGGGGGGGGGCTTAGCGAGCAGTTCTTC	CASASGGGLSEQFF
.	TRBV12-3/TRBV12-4	.	13	TRBJ2-3	TGTGCCAGCAGTTTGTACAGGGGAGGTACGCAGTATTTT	CASSLYRGGTQYF
TRBD1	TRBV30	.	13	TRBJ1-4	TGTGCCTGGAGTACAGGGGCTAATGAAAAACTGTTTTTT	CAWSTGANEKLFF
.	TRBV7-9	.	14	TRBJ2-7	TGTGCCAGCAGCCTAGGACAGTCCTCCTACGAGCAGTACTTC	CASSLGQSSYEQYF
.	TRBV20-1	.	11	TRBJ2-7	TGCAGTGCTGCCCGCGGAAACGAGCAGTACTTC	CSAARGNEQYF
TRBD2	TRBV12-5	.	15	TRBJ2-1	TGTGCTAGTGGCTTAGCGGGAGTGGCCTACAATGAGCAGTTCTTC	CASGLAGVAYNEQFF
TRBD1	TRBV27	.	15	TRBJ2-7	TGTGCCAGCAGTTCATCCGGGACAGGCAAAGGCGAGCAGTACTTC	CASSSSGTGKGEQYF
.	TRBV7-3	.	14	TRBJ2-1	TGTGCCAGCAGCCCCACTCAATCCCACAATGAGCAGTTCTTC	CASSPTQSHNEQFF
.	TRBV30	.	13	TRBJ1-6	TGTGCCTGGGTAGGGTACAGGAATTCACCCCTCCACTTT	CAWVGYRNSPLHF
.	TRBV7-8	.	17	TRBJ2-5	TGTGCCAGCAGCTTAGAACCCTACGGGAGAGAAGTAGAGACCCAGTACTTC	CASSLEPYGREVETQYF
.	TRBV14	.	15	TRBJ1-1	TGTGCCAGCAGCCAAGGGGCAGGTTGGAACACTGAAGCTTTCTTT	CASSQGAGWNTEAFF